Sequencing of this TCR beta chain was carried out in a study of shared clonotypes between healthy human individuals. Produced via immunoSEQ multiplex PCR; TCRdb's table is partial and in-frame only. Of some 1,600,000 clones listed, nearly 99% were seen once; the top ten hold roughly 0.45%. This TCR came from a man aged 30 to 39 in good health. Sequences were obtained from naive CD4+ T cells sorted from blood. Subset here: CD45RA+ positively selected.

CDR3 DNA: TGCGCCAGCAGCTCCCCTAGGGAACCAGATACGCAGTATTTT. Residues: CASSSPREPDTQYF. The V call is TRBV5-1, the J call TRBJ2-3; no reliable D call. The germline V gene encodes CDR1 SGHRS and CDR2 YFSETQ. The CDR3 has 14 residues. Trimming took off 3 bases at V and 4 bases at J, with 12 bases between the two ends.